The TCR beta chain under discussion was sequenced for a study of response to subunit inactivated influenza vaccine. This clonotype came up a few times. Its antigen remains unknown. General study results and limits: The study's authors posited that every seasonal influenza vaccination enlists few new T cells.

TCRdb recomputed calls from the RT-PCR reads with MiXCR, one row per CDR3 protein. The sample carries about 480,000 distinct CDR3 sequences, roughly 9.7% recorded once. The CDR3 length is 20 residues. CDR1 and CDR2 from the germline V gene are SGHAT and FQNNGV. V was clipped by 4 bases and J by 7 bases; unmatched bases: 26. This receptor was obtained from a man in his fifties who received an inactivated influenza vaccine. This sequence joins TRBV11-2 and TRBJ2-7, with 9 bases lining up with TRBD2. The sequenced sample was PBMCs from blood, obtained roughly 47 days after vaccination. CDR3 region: CASSSQWTSALAGTPVEQYF. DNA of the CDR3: TGTGCCAGCAGCTCACAGTGGACCTCCGCGCTAGCGGGGACTCCGGTTGAGCAGTACTTC.